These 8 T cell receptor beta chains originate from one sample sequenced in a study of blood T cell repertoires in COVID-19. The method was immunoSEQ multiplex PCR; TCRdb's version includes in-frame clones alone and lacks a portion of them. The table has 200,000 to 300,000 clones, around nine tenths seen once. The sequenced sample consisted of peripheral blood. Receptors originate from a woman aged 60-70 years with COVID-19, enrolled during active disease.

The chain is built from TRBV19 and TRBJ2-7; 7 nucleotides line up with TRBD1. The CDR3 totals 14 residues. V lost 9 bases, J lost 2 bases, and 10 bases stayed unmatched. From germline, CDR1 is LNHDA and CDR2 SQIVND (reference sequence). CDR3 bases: TGTGCCAGGCACAAGTGCGGACAGGCCTACGAGCAGTACTTC. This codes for CARHKCGQAYEQYF.

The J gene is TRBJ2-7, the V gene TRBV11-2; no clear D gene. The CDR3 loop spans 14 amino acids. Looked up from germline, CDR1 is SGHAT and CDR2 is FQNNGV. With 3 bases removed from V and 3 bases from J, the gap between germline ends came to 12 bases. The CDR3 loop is CASSFLGRIYEQYF. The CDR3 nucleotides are TGTGCCAGCAGCTTCTTGGGCAGAATCTACGAGCAGTACTTC.

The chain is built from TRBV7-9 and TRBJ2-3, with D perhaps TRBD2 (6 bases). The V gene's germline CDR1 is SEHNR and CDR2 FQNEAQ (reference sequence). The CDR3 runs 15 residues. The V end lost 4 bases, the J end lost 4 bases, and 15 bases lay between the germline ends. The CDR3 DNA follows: TGTGCCAGCAGCTCCCCGGCGGGATACTCAGATACGCAGTATTTT. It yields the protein CASSSPAGYSDTQYF.

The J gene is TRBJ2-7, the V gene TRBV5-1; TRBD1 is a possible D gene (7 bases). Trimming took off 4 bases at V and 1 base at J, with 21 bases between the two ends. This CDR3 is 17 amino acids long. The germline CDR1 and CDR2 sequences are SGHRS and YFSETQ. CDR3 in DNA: TGCGCCAGCAGCCCGGGGGCAGGGGGGACAACTTCCTACGAGCAGTACTTC. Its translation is CASSPGAGGTTSYEQYF.

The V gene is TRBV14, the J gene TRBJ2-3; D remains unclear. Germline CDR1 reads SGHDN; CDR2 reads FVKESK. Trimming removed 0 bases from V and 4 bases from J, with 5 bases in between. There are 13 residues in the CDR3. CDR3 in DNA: TGTGCCAGCAGCCAAGATTTATCAGATACGCAGTATTTT. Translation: CASSQDLSDTQYF. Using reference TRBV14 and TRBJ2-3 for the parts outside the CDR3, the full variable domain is EAGVTQFPSHSVIEKGQTVTLRCDPISGHDNLYWYRRVMGKEIKFLLHFVKESKQDESGMPNNRFLAERTGGTYSTLKVQPAELEDSGVYFCASSQDLSDTQYFGPGTRLTVL.

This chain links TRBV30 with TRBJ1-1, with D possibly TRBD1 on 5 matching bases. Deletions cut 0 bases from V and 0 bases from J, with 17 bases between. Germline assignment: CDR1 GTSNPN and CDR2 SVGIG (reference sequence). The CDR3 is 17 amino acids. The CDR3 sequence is CAWSVTVGHSLNTEAFF. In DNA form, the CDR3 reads TGTGCCTGGAGTGTAACCGTCGGACACAGTCTGAACACTGAAGCTTTCTTT.

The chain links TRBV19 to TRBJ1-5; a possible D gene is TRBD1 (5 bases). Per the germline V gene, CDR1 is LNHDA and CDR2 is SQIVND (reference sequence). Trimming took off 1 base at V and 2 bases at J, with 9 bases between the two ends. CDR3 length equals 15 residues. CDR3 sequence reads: CASSIVLGGNQPQHF. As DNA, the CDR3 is TGTGCCAGTAGTATAGTGTTAGGGGGCAATCAGCCCCAGCATTTT.

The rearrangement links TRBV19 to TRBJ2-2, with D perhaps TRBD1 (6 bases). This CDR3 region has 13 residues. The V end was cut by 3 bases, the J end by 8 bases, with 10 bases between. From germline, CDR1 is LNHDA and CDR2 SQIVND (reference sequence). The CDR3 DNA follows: TGTGCCAGTAGTATCCTACAGGGAGGGGAGCTGTTTTTT. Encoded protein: CASSILQGGELFF.